This T cell receptor beta chain is from a study of blood T cell repertoires in COVID-19. Across the study: Specimens from acute and convalescent COVID-19 originated in the United States, Italy and Spain. Sources were T cells, B-cell-depleted T cells, or PBMCs; the material itself was cDNA or gDNA.

Data came from immunoSEQ multiplex PCR; TCRdb stores just in-frame clones and leaves some out. The top ten clones hold around a fifth of a sample with about 83,000 clones, about 86% of them seen once. V gave up 5 bases and J gave up 0 bases, with 14 bases separating them. CDR3 size: 17 residues. Germline loops: CDR1 LGHDT, CDR2 YNNKEL (reference sequence). Specimen: peripheral blood. This sequence originates from a woman of 80 years or more in a cohort sampled during active or convalescent COVID-19. J is TRBJ2-6 and V is TRBV3-1 (or the pseudogene TRBV3-2); possible D gene TRBD1, 6 bases. CDR3 DNA sequence: TGTGCCAGCAGCGTGGACAGAGGAAGCTCTGGGGCCAACGTCCTGACTTTC. It is translated as CASSVDRGSSGANVLTF.